This record looks at one T cell receptor (beta chain) sequence and its context. Germline CDR1 is LGHDT and CDR2 is YNNKEL (reference sequence). The J segment lost 1 base and the V segment lost 3 bases, leaving 10 bases of the junction unmatched. There are 18 residues in the CDR3. This entry is derived from a study of T-cell memory formation after mild COVID-19. TCRdb passed the 5' RACE reads through MiXCR, listing each CDR3 protein once. The table has 450,000 to 650,000 distinct CDR3 sequences, 15% to 20% seen once. The chain carries TRBV3-1 and TRBJ2-3; TRBD2 matches 10 bases. The sequence derives from an adult woman who had mild COVID-19 (a few samples of this study predate the infection). Cell type and time point are not known. The sequenced material came from PBMCs or a T cell subset sorted from them (not recorded which). The CDR3 here is CASSHRLAGVFGTDTQYF. CDR3 nucleotides: TGTGCCAGCAGCCATCGGCTAGCGGGAGTTTTCGGCACAGATACGCAGTATTTT.